Listed here are 21 T cell receptor beta chains from one sample, sequenced in a study of blood T cell repertoires in COVID-19. Some clones are missing from TCRdb's copy, which holds only in-frame ones; the method was immunoSEQ multiplex PCR. The data contain approximately 280,000 clones, 90% of them singletons. Material for sequencing was peripheral blood. The receptors come from a woman aged 25 to 39 with COVID-19, enrolled during active disease.

The chain recombines TRBV7-9 with TRBJ2-3, with 8 bases fitting TRBD1. V lost 2 bases and J lost 2; bases outside the gene matches: 9. Germline V gene sequence: CDR1 SEHNR, CDR2 FQNEAQ (reference sequence). The CDR3 spans 17 residues. The CDR3 reads CASSLIRTGPLTDTQYF. CDR3 DNA sequence: TGTGCCAGCAGCTTAATTCGGACAGGGCCCCTCACAGATACGCAGTATTTT.

The rearrangement links TRBV7-2 to TRBJ1-5; D is ambiguous. V dropped 1 base and J dropped 6 bases, with 4 bases sitting between them. This CDR3 region has 12 residues. Looked up from germline, CDR1 is SGHTA and CDR2 is FQGNSA. CDR3 sequence reads: CASSLDGQPQHF. CDR3 DNA sequence: TGTGCCAGCAGCTTAGACGGTCAGCCCCAGCATTTT.

The chain couples TRBV30 to TRBJ1-1; D is unresolved. The CDR3 spans 13 residues. Germline-derived CDR1 and CDR2 are GTSNPN and SVGIG (reference sequence). Trimming stripped 1 base from V and 4 bases from J, with 10 bases between. The CDR3 sequence is CAWSALGSTEAFF. The CDR3 nucleotides are TGTGCCTGGAGTGCCCTGGGGAGCACTGAAGCTTTCTTT.

This clone came up once. The chain joins TRBV28 to TRBJ1-2; a weak D match, TRBD1 (5 bases). Germline loops: CDR1 MDHEN, CDR2 SYDVKM. CDR3 size: 16 residues. V lost 0 bases and J lost 6, with 17 bases in between. CDR3 in amino acids: CASSLWSAGREDGYTF. The CDR3 bases are TGTGCCAGCAGTTTATGGTCAGCAGGGCGGGAGGATGGCTACACCTTC.

This clone was seen just once. The chain joins TRBV7-2 to TRBJ2-7; D uncertain. Germline V CDR1 and CDR2: SGHTA, FQGNSA. This CDR3 is 13 amino acids long. V lost 3 bases to trimming and J lost 7 bases, with 13 bases between them. CDR3 DNA: TGTGCCAGCAGCTTGGCGAACCGGGTGGAGCAGTACTTC. Its protein is CASSLANRVEQYF.

The chain is built from TRBV5-5 and TRBJ1-5; D is perhaps TRBD1 (5 bases). The CDR3 is made up of 12 amino acids. Germline CDR1 and CDR2: SGHKS and YYEKEE (reference sequence). V was trimmed by 3 bases and J by 7 bases, leaving 8 bases between them. In nucleotides, the CDR3 is TGTGCCAGCAGCTGTCAGGGACAGCCCCAGCATTTT. Translated, it gives CASSCQGQPQHF.

Only one count was recorded for this clone. This chain links TRBV7-9 with TRBJ1-5; D not certain. CDR1 and CDR2 from the germline V gene are SEHNR and FQNEAQ (reference sequence). Trimming cost V 5 bases and J 2 bases, with 13 bases left between them. This CDR3 is built from 15 residues. CDR3 coding DNA: TGTGCCAGCAGCGCGGAGGATGAGCGCAATCAGCCCCAGCATTTT. This gives the protein CASSAEDERNQPQHF.

The CDR3 nucleotides are TGTGCCAGCAGAGGGACGGGGGGGCCCTATGGCTACACCTTC. It translates to CASRGTGGPYGYTF. This rearrangement joins TRBV28 to TRBJ1-2; weak D call: TRBD1 (6 bases). V dropped 6 bases and J dropped 4 bases, with 15 bases sitting between them. This CDR3 contains 14 residues. Germline V lookup: CDR1 MDHEN, CDR2 SYDVKM.

The rearrangement links TRBV20-1 to TRBJ2-1, with D unclear. CDR1 and CDR2 (germline): DFQATT, SNEGSKA (reference sequence). The CDR3 spans 11 residues. V was cut by 0 bases and J by 12 bases, with 9 bases left in between. CDR3 amino acids: CSARDAARQFF. CDR3 bases: TGCAGTGCTAGAGATGCCGCGAGGCAGTTCTTC.

The chain combines TRBV6-5 with TRBJ2-7; possible D gene TRBD1, 5 bases. V gave up 5 bases and J gave up 3 bases, with 14 bases separating them. The V gene's germline CDR1 is MNHEY and CDR2 SVGAGI. The CDR3 runs to 14 residues. The CDR3 DNA reads TGTGCCAGCAGTACTACAGGCGGTGGCTACGAGCAGTACTTC. Translated, it gives CASSTTGGGYEQYF.

V gene TRBV6-5 combines with J gene TRBJ2-1; 9 bases line up with TRBD2. This CDR3 region has 16 residues. Germline V gene data show CDR1 as MNHEY and CDR2 as SVGAGI. With 3 bases clipped from V and 0 bases from J, the junction kept 3 bases outside the gene matches. The CDR3 coding sequence is TGTGCCAGCAGTTATCTAGCGGGAAGCTCCTACAATGAGCAGTTCTTC. Its translation is CASSYLAGSSYNEQFF.

This sequence joins TRBV15 and TRBJ2-7, with 9 bases matching TRBD2. The CDR3 loop spans 13 amino acids. Germline CDR1 and CDR2: LNHNV and YYDKDF (reference sequence). Trimming at V came to 5 bases and at J to 4 bases, leaving 3 bases not matched to a gene. CDR3 residues: CATSAGGVYEQYF. In DNA, the CDR3 is TGTGCCACCAGCGCGGGGGGGGTTTACGAGCAGTACTTC.

This clone appeared once. The chain employs TRBV9 and TRBJ2-3; 11 bases map to TRBD2. Germline V lookup: CDR1 SGDLS, CDR2 YYNGEE. This CDR3 is built from 15 residues. Trimming removed 3 bases from V and 4 bases from J; junction bases left unmatched: 4. This chain's CDR3 is CASSGPGLAADTQYF. In nucleotides, the CDR3 is TGTGCCAGCAGCGGACCGGGACTAGCGGCAGATACGCAGTATTTT.

This clone is a singleton in its sample. The V and J genes are TRBV2 and TRBJ1-1, with D unresolved. V dropped 4 bases and J dropped 1 base, with 10 bases sitting between them. The germline gives CDR1 SNHLY, CDR2 FYNNEI. CDR3 size: 14 residues. CDR3 coding DNA: TGTGCCAGCAGTGTGGGCAGGCGGAACACTGAAGCTTTCTTT. Residues: CASSVGRRNTEAFF. Variable domain in full (rest from reference TRBV2 and TRBJ1-1): EPEVTQTPSHQVTQMGQEVILRCVPISNHLYFYWYRQILGQKVEFLVSFYNNEISEKSEIFDDQFSVERPDGSNFTLKIRSTKLEDSAMYFCASSVGRRNTEAFFGQGTRLTVV.

V and J are TRBV2 and TRBJ2-7; tentatively, D is TRBD1 (6 bases). Trimming removed 0 bases from V and 5 bases from J, with 8 bases in between. The V gene's germline CDR1 is SNHLY and CDR2 FYNNEI. This CDR3 has 13 residues. CDR3 DNA: TGTGCCAGCAGTGAAGCTGGGGGCCACGAGCAGTACTTC. It yields the protein CASSEAGGHEQYF.

The chain joins TRBV5-1 to TRBJ2-7; TRBD2 aligns across 11 bases. The CDR3 is made up of 15 amino acids. V gave up 4 bases and J gave up 3 bases; unmatched junction bases: 6. The germline V gene encodes CDR1 SGHRS and CDR2 YFSETQ. CDR3 in DNA: TGCGCCAGCAGCCCTGGGACTAGCGGACACTACGAGCAGTACTTC. Translation: CASSPGTSGHYEQYF. Full variable domain (outside the CDR3, taken from reference TRBV5-1 and TRBJ2-7): KAGVTQTPRYLIKTRGQQVTLSCSPISGHRSVSWYQQTPGQGLQFLFEYFSETQRNKGNFPGRFSGRQFSNSRSEMNVSTLELGDSALYLCASSPGTSGHYEQYFGPGTRLTVT.

This rearrangement joins TRBV21-1 to TRBJ2-3; the table assigns TRBD1, which was not confirmed against the DNA. TRBV21-1 is deemed a pseudogene. This CDR3 comprises 16 residues. The CDR3 is CASIRTSTASTDTQYF. The CDR3 nucleotides read TGTGCCAGCATCAGGACCTCGACAGCTAGCACAGATACGCAGTATTTT.

This clone was seen more than once but under ten times. The chain is built from TRBV2 and TRBJ1-2, with D possibly matching TRBD1 (6 bases). Germline V CDR1 and CDR2: SNHLY, FYNNEI. This CDR3 contains 13 residues. V was clipped by 5 bases and J by 8 bases, with 15 bases between them. CDR3 bases: TGTGCCAGCAGTAATACGGGACAAGGCGGCTACACCTTC. Translation: CASSNTGQGGYTF.

About this clone itself: Other DNA sequences in the same sample also yield this CDR3. The chain combines TRBV19 with TRBJ2-7, with D unresolved. The CDR3 totals 13 residues. Per the germline V gene, CDR1 is LNHDA and CDR2 is SQIVND (reference sequence). V was shortened by 1 base and J by 6 bases, with 10 bases between the two germline ends. CDR3 residues: CASSIGSSGEQYF. CDR3 nucleotide sequence: TGTGCCAGTAGTATAGGTTCTTCCGGCGAGCAGTACTTC.

The V and J genes are TRBV30 and TRBJ1-5, with 11 nucleotides matching TRBD1. From germline, CDR1 is GTSNPN and CDR2 SVGIG (reference sequence). The CDR3 extends over 15 amino acids. J was trimmed by 6 bases and V by 1 base; bases with no gene match: 5. The CDR3 region is CAWSGGGQGAQPQHF. The CDR3 DNA sequence: TGTGCCTGGAGTGGGGGAGGACAGGGGGCTCAGCCCCAGCATTTT.

The gene calls are TRBV6-5 and TRBJ2-6, with D maybe TRBD2 (5 bases). CDR1 and CDR2 (germline): MNHEY, SVGAGI. The CDR3 covers 13 residues. Trimming cost V 8 bases and J 4 bases, with 9 bases left between them. CDR3 in DNA: TGTGCCAGCCGGCGGGTGGGGGCCAACGTCCTGACTTTC. This codes for CASRRVGANVLTF.